These 13 T cell receptor beta chains originate from one sample sequenced in a study of shared clonotypes between healthy human individuals. Data came from immunoSEQ multiplex PCR; TCRdb stores just in-frame clones and leaves some out. The repertoire holds 1,400,000 or so clones, with roughly 98.5% as singletons. Specimen: naive CD4+ T cells sorted from blood. Subset here: CD45RA+ positively selected. All receptors derive from a man aged 25-40 years in good health.

The chain recombines TRBV7-9 with TRBJ1-2; TRBD1 matches 8 bases. Germline CDR1 SEHNR, CDR2 FQNEAQ (reference sequence). Germline trimming cut 5 bases from V and 2 bases from J; bases unmatched to any gene: 7. The CDR3 length is 15 residues. CDR3 DNA sequence: TGTGCCAGCAGCCCGGCCAGGGGGCCGAACTATGGCTACACCTTC. Its protein is CASSPARGPNYGYTF.

This clone was recorded once. The gene calls are TRBV29-1 and TRBJ2-3; 14 positions agree with TRBD2. Germline CDR1 SQVTM, CDR2 ANQGSEA. V was pared by 7 bases and J by 3 bases, with 6 bases of the junction left unmatched. The CDR3 runs 15 residues. In DNA, the CDR3 is TGCAGCGGGGAGGGACTAGCGGGAGTGACAGATACGCAGTATTTT. Translation gives CSGEGLAGVTDTQYF.

About this clone: Other DNA sequences in the same sample also yield this CDR3. The chain recombines TRBV9 with TRBJ1-5; D gene uncertain. Deletions cut 0 bases from V and 7 bases from J, with 8 bases between. This CDR3 has 13 amino acids. Germline CDR1 and CDR2: SGDLS and YYNGEE. DNA of the CDR3: TGTGCCAGCAGCGTAGGCGGGGTACAGCCCCAGCATTTT. Its protein product is CASSVGGVQPQHF.

This clone was counted a single time. This chain connects TRBV27 to TRBJ2-1; TRBD1 is a possible D gene (5 bases). Germline loops: CDR1 MNHEY, CDR2 SMNVEV (reference sequence). Trimming left V 3 bases short and J 4 bases short, with 13 bases between. There are 15 residues in the CDR3. The CDR3 coding sequence is TGTGCCAGCAGTTTCCGTCGGACACCATACAATGAGCAGTTCTTC. It specifies CASSFRRTPYNEQFF.

This chain connects TRBV18 to TRBJ2-7, with 13 bases fitting TRBD2. With 0 bases clipped from V and 2 bases from J, the junction kept 4 bases outside the gene matches. CDR1 KGHSH and CDR2 LQKENI come from the germline V gene. The CDR3 is 17 amino acids. DNA of the CDR3: TGTGCCAGCTCACCACCGCCAGGACTAGCGGGAGCCTACGAGCAGTACTTC. Translation: CASSPPPGLAGAYEQYF.

The chain combines TRBV6-5 with TRBJ1-1, with 7 bases lining up with TRBD1. This CDR3 has 14 residues. Losses at the gene ends were 6 bases for V and 0 bases for J; bases not matched to a gene: 4. Germline V gene data show CDR1 as MNHEY and CDR2 as SVGAGI. DNA of the CDR3: TGTGCCAGCAGAGCAGGGGGTCTGAACACTGAAGCTTTCTTT. Residues: CASRAGGLNTEAFF.

This chain uses TRBV9 with TRBJ2-1; tentative D call: TRBD2 (5 bases). Germline-derived CDR1 and CDR2 are SGDLS and YYNGEE. Trimming stripped 6 bases from V and 5 bases from J, with 15 bases between. CDR3 size: 14 residues. The DNA of the CDR3 is TGTGCCAGCACCCGGAGGCCGGAGAACAATGAGCAGTTCTTC. This sequence encodes CASTRRPENNEQFF.

The J gene is TRBJ2-1, the V gene TRBV9; 9 bases agree with TRBD2. V lost 1 base and J lost 3; bases outside the gene matches: 2. The CDR3 is 15 residues long. From germline, CDR1 is SGDLS and CDR2 YYNGEE. CDR3 amino acids: CASSVTAGGYNEQFF. The CDR3 region has the DNA TGTGCCAGCAGCGTAACAGCGGGAGGCTACAATGAGCAGTTCTTC. The full variable domain, in which reference TRBV9 and TRBJ2-1 provide the parts outside the CDR3, is DSGVTQTPKHLITATGQRVTLRCSPRSGDLSVYWYQQSLDQGLQFLIQYYNGEERAKGNILERFSAQQFPDLHSELNLSSLELGDSALYFCASSVTAGGYNEQFFGPGTRLTVL.

The chain uses TRBV10-3 and TRBJ2-3, with 11 bases fitting TRBD1. Germline V gene data show CDR1 as ENHRY and CDR2 as SYGVKD. This CDR3 is 15 amino acids long. Germline trimming cut 4 bases from V and 4 bases from J; bases unmatched to any gene: 4. The CDR3 DNA is TGTGCCATCAGTGGAGGACAGGGGGCATCAGATACGCAGTATTTT. Translated: CAISGGQGASDTQYF.

The chain links TRBV29-1 to TRBJ2-2; D remains ambiguous. Germline CDR1 and CDR2: SQVTM and ANQGSEA. Deletions cut 6 bases from V and 4 bases from J, with 9 bases between. This CDR3 region has 12 residues. The CDR3 DNA reads TGCAGCGTAACTCCGGGCACCGGGGAGCTGTTTTTT. Amino acid sequence: CSVTPGTGELFF.

This clone was found once. The chain couples TRBV4-1 to TRBJ2-4, with TRBD1 matching 10 bases. V lost 11 bases and J lost 4; bases outside the gene matches: 2. CDR1 and CDR2 from the germline V gene are MGHRA and YSYEKL. The CDR3 is 12 amino acids. CDR3 loop: CAGQGVKNIQYF. The DNA of the CDR3 is TGCGCCGGACAGGGGGTAAAAAACATTCAGTACTTC.

This chain joins TRBV29-1 and TRBJ1-2, with a possible D match to TRBD1 (6 bases). Trimming stripped 3 bases from V and 4 bases from J, with 12 bases between. The V gene's germline CDR1 is SQVTM and CDR2 ANQGSEA. This CDR3 spans 13 amino acids. The CDR3 DNA is TGCAGCGTTGACCTGTGGGGGGCCTATGGCTACACCTTC. Protein sequence: CSVDLWGAYGYTF.

The chain carries TRBV6-6 and TRBJ2-1; the D gene is possibly TRBD2 (6 bases). Trimming left V 5 bases short and J 11 bases short, with 13 bases between. From germline, CDR1 is MNHNY and CDR2 SVGAGI (reference sequence). The CDR3 has 12 residues. The CDR3 region is CASSPRAGQQFF. CDR3 sequence (DNA): TGTGCCAGCAGTCCCCGGGCGGGACAGCAGTTCTTC.